The T cell receptor beta chain described here comes from a study of early T cells in non-severe SARS-CoV-2 infection (dated by TCRdb to the early 2020s). Looking at the study overall: Because TCR sequencing relied on bulk RNA taken from unsorted whole blood, pairing of alpha and beta chains was not possible.

Ends trimmed: V by 3 bases, J by 4 bases; bases unmatched to a gene: 6. CDR1 and CDR2 are drawn from the germline V gene (reference sequence): DFQATT, SNEGSKA. The CDR3 covers 13 residues, taking in both the cysteine and the phenylalanine. The entry retains the CDR3 DNA only, 39 bases that are in frame from base 1. The study was a case-control design nested within a healthcare worker cohort in London, UK, with weekly nasopharyngeal swab PCR tests and blood sampling. Between 23 and 31 March 2020, the week of the UK lockdown, healthcare workers were enrolled and then followed up weekly for as long as 16 weeks. Overall study outcomes, separate from this receptor: Matching against VDJdb was skewed toward anti-spike CD8 responses, likely underestimated virus-specific expansions, and missed private and CD4 specificities.

Of note for this clonotype: The target of this receptor is not known. There are no base qualities to consult, and no much larger clone falls within one base.

The library was generated by 5' RACE. The sequencer was a NextSeq 500. Unique molecular identifiers were attached to individual cDNA molecules in the TCR library protocol so that sequencing error and PCR bias could be corrected. Both TCR alpha and beta chains were sequenced, and tight co-correlation was observed between alpha and beta sequence abundances in each sample. On the study's bioinformatics: V gene, J gene and CDR3 annotation of TCR sequences was performed with Decombinator V4. TCRs were defined as expanded if a significant change between any two time points was detected under a Poisson model with p below 0.0001. TCR abundances were normalised to the total number of TCRs sequenced in each sample and reported as counts per million. MAIT TCRs were defined by TRAV1-2 paired with TRAJ12, TRAJ20 or TRAJ33, and iNKT TCRs by TRAV10 paired with TRAJ18. A search of VDJdb, accessed on 1 November 2021, was run for TCRs annotated to CMV, EBV and SARS-CoV-2, with TCRs annotated for multiple antigens excluded. TCRdb reprocessed the public reads (quality trimming at Q25 with fastp, clone calling with MiXCR) and kept in-frame beta chains. Here each entry gathers all rows of one CDR3 protein and keeps the most common genes and DNA. The V and J calls, along with clone size, are taken from TCRdb and not from the paper's own processing. The sample has more than 80,000 distinct CDR3 sequences on record, around 17% of them singletons. The top ten clones comprise about 1.3% of the sample.

The TCR was taken from an adult who was a healthcare worker with PCR-confirmed SARS-CoV-2 infection or an uninfected control (not recorded which). Here the chain combines TRBV20-1 and TRBJ2-7; 7 bases in the middle match TRBD1. The sample comprised whole blood. The CDR3 here reads CSARGQNVYEQYF. The DNA sequence is as follows: TGCAGTGCTAGGGGACAGAACGTTTACGAGCAGTACTTC.